This TCR beta chain was retrieved from a study of T-cell reconstitution after alpha-beta-depleted transplantation in children. Unique molecular identifiers were incorporated when the TCRbeta library was constructed. TCRdb redid the calling of the PCR reads with MiXCR, one entry per CDR3 protein. The sample contains some 590,000 distinct CDR3 sequences, over 9.5% of which appear only once. This clonotype was seen only a few times. The specimen comprised PBMCs from the stem cell graft donor, sampled from the stem cell graft. This sequence was found in a human donor who donated a stem cell graft to a child with acute myeloid leukemia.

CDR3 amino acids: CASSSEGQGGEQYF. The CDR3 DNA is TGTGCCAGCAGCTCAGAGGGGCAAGGCGGCGAGCAGTACTTC. V usage is TRBV5-5 and J usage is TRBJ2-7; either TRBD1 or TRBD2 may fit D (5 bases each). V gave up 3 bases and J gave up 6 bases, with 16 bases separating them. Germline-derived CDR1 and CDR2 are SGHKS and YYEKEE (reference sequence). The CDR3 is 14 amino acids.